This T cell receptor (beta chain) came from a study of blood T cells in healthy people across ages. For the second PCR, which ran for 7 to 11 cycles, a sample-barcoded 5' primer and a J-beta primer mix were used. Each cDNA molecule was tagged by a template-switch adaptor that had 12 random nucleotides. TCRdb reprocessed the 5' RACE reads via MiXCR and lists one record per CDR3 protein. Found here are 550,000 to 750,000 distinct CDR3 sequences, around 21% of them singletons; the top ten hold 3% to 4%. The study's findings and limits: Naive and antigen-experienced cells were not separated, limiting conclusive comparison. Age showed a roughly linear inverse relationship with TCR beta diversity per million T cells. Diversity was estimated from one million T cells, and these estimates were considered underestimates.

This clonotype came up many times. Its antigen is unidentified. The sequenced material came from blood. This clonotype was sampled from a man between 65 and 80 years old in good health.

The CDR3 is CSARNLILQETQYF. As DNA, the CDR3 is TGCAGTGCTAGAAACTTGATCCTTCAAGAGACCCAGTACTTC. The chain joins TRBV20-1 to TRBJ2-5; the D is unclear. The CDR3 has 14 amino acids. Germline CDR1 is DFQATT and CDR2 is SNEGSKA (reference sequence). Deletions cut 2 bases from V and 2 bases from J, with 12 bases between.